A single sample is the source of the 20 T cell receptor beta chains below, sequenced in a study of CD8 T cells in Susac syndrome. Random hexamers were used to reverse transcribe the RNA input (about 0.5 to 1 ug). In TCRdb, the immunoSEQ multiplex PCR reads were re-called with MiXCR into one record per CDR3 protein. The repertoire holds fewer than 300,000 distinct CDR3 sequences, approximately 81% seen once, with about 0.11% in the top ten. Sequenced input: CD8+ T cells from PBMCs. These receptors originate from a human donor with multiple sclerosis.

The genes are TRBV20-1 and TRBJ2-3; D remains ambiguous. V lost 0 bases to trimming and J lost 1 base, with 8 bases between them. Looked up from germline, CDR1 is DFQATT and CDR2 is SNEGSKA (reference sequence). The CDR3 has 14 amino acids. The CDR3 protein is CSARDPTRTDTQYF. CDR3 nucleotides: TGCAGTGCTAGAGATCCGACACGCACAGATACGCAGTATTTT.

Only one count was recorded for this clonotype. For the CDR3, the DNA is TGTGCCAGCAGCCCAGGGGTAGATACGCAGTATTTT. Its protein is CASSPGVDTQYF. The chain carries TRBV7-9 and TRBJ2-3; a possible D gene is TRBD1 (6 bases). This CDR3 has 12 amino acids. V lost 5 bases, J lost 5 bases, and 8 bases lay in between. From germline, CDR1 is SEHNR and CDR2 FQNEAQ (reference sequence).

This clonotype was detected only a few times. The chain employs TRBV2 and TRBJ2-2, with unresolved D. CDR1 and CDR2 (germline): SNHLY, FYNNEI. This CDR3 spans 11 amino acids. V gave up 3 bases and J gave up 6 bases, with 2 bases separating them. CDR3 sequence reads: CASSEAGELFF. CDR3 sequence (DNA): TGTGCCAGCAGTGAGGCCGGGGAGCTGTTTTTT.

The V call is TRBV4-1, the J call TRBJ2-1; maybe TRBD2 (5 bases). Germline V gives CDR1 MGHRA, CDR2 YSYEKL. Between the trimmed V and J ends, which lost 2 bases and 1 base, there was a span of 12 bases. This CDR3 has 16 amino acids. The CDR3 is CASSQFRRRSYNEQFF. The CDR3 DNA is TGCGCCAGCAGCCAATTCCGGAGGAGGTCCTACAATGAGCAGTTCTTC.

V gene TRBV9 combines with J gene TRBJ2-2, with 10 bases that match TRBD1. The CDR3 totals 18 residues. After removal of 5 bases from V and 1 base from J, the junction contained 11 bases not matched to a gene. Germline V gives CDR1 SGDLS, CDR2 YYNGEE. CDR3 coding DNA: TGTGCCAGCAGTACTCCGGGACAGGGGCCAGGGAACACCGGGGAGCTGTTTTTT. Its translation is CASSTPGQGPGNTGELFF.

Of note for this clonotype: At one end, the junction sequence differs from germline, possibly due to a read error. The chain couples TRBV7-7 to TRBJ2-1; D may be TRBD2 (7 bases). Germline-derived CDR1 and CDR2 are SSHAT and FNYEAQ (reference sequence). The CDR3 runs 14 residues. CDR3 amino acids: CASSDDLGGGEQFF. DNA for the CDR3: TGTGCTAGCAGCGACGACTTAGGGGGGGGTGAGCAGTTCTTC.

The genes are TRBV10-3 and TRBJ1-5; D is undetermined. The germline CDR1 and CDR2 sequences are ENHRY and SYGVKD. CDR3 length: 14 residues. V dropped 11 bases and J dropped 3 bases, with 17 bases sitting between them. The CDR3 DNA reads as TGTGCCGCCGGGAGCCGGCAGGACAATCAGCCCCAGCATTTT. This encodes CAAGSRQDNQPQHF.

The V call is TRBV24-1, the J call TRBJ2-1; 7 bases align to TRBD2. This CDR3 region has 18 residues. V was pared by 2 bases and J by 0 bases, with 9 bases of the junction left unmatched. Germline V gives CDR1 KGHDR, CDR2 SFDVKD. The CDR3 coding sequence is TGTGCCACCAGTGATTCCCGGACTAGTCTCCCCTCCTACAATGAGCAGTTCTTC. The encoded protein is CATSDSRTSLPSYNEQFF.

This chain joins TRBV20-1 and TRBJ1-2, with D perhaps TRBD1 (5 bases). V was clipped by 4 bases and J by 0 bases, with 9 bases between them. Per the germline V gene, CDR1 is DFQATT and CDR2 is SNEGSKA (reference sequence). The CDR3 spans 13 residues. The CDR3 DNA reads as TGCAGTGCTACCGGACAAGCTAACTATGGCTACACCTTC. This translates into CSATGQANYGYTF.

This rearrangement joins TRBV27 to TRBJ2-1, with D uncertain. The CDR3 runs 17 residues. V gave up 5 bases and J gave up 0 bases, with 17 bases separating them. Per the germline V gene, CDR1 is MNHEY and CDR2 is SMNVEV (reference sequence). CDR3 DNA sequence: TGTGCCAGCAGTGCACCCCTCTTGTCGAGCTCCTACAATGAGCAGTTCTTC. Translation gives CASSAPLLSSSYNEQFF.

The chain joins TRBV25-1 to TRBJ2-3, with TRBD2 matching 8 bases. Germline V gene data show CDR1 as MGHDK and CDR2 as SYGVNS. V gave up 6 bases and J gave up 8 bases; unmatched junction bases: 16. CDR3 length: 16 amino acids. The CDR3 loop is CASRHEEGGRRGTQYF. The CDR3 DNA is TGTGCCAGCAGACATGAAGAGGGCGGGAGGAGAGGTACGCAGTATTTT.

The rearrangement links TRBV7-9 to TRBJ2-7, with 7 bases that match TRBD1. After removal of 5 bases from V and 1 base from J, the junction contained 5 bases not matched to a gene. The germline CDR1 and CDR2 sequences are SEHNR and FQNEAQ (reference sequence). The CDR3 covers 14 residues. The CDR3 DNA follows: TGTGCCAGCAGCCTTCTGACAGGGTCCTACGAGCAGTACTTC. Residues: CASSLLTGSYEQYF.

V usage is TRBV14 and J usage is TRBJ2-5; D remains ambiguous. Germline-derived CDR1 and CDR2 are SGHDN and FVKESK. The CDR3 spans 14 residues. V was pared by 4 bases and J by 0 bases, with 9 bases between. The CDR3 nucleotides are TGTGCCAGCAGCCGCGGTCGGTACCAAGAGACCCAGTACTTC. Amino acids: CASSRGRYQETQYF.

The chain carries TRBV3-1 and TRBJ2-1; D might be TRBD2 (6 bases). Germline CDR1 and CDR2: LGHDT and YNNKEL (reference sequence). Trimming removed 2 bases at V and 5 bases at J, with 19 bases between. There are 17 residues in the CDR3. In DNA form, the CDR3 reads TGTGCCAGCAGCCAAAGAATGAGGGAGCGGGCGGACAATGAGCAGTTCTTC. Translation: CASSQRMRERADNEQFF.

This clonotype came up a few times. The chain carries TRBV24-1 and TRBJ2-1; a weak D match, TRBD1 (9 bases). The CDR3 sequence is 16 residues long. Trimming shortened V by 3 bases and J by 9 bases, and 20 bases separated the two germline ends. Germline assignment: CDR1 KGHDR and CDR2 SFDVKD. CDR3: CATSDGQGSGSLEQFF. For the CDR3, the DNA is TGTGCCACCAGTGATGGACAGGGGAGCGGGAGCCTTGAGCAGTTCTTC.

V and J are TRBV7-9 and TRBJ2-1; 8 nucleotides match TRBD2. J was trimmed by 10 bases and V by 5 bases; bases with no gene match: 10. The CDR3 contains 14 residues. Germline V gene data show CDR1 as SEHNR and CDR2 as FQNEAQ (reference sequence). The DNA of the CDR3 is TGTGCCAGCAGCATGGGACTAGGCCCGGGGGAGCAGTTCTTC. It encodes CASSMGLGPGEQFF.

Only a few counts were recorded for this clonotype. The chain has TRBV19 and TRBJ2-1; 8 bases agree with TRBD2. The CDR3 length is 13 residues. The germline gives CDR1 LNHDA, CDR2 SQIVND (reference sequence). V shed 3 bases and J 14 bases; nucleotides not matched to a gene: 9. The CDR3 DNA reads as TGTGCCAGTAGTATTCTGGCGGGAGGAGTGAAGTTCTTC. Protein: CASSILAGGVKFF. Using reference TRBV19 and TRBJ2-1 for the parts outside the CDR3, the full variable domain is DGGITQSPKYLFRKEGQNVTLSCEQNLNHDAMYWYRQDPGQGLRLIYYSQIVNDFQKGDIAEGYSVSREKKESFPLTVTSAQKNPTAFYLCASSILAGGVKFFGPGTRLTVL.

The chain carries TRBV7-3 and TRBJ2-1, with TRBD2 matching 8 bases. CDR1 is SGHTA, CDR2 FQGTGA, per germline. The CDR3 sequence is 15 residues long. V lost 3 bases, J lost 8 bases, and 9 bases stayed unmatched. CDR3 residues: CASSFTGLAADEQFF. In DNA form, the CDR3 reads TGTGCCAGCAGCTTCACCGGACTAGCCGCAGATGAGCAGTTCTTC.

The CDR3 loop is CASSDSGRSETQYF. In DNA, the CDR3 is TGTGCCAGCAGCGATAGCGGGAGGTCGGAGACCCAGTACTTC. The chain uses TRBV7-9 and TRBJ2-5; TRBD2 matches 10 bases. The germline V gene has CDR1 SEHNR and CDR2 FQNEAQ (reference sequence). The CDR3 has 14 residues. V lost 5 bases to trimming and J lost 5 bases; unmatched junction nucleotides: 5.

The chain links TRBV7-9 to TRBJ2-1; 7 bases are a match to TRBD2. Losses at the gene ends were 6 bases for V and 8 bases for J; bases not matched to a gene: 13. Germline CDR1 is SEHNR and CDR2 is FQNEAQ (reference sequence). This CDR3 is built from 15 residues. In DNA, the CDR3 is TGTGCCAGCAGTCATACGGGGGAGGGCCTCTATGAGCAGTTCTTC. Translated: CASSHTGEGLYEQFF.